Sequencing of this T cell receptor beta chain was carried out in a study of CD4 T cells in relation to SARS-CoV-2 and coronaviruses. V shed 4 bases, J shed 8 bases, and the junction held 8 bases outside the gene matches. The germline V gene has CDR1 SGHRS and CDR2 YFSETQ. The CDR3 covers 13 residues. Unexposed donor CD4+ T cells date from about 2011-2018, before the COVID-19 pandemic. CD4+ T cells were isolated from the cells after around 11 days of culture. Cells permitting, SARS-CoV-2 S/N and four cold-coronavirus spikes were tested on unexposed-donor CD4+ T cells. TCRdb's table, derived via immunoSEQ multiplex PCR, lists solely in-frame clones and lacks some. The sample has 15,000 to 25,000 clones; 77% are singletons. Findings and caveats of the study: Crossreactivity was assessed only for spike protein, not other viral proteins.

Details on this clone: Antigen: not known.

The V call is TRBV5-1, the J call TRBJ1-2; 7 nucleotides match TRBD1. This receptor was obtained from a human donor in good health. Sequenced: CD4+ T cells from PBMCs, cultured in vitro. CDR3 in amino acids: CASSKDSGGGYTF. DNA for the CDR3: TGCGCCAGCAGCAAGGACTCAGGGGGAGGCTACACCTTC.